The rows below give T cell receptor beta chains drawn from one sample of a study of blood T cell repertoires in COVID-19. The repertoire was sequenced with immunoSEQ multiplex PCR; TCRdb's copy has only in-frame clones and lacks some. The sample has tens of thousands of clones, about 80% seen once. The sample taken for sequencing was peripheral blood. Source of these receptors: a human donor in a cohort sampled during active COVID-19. Both conserved end residues are part of each CDR3. The D gene is left open where the match is weak. Expanded clones get a size class; other rows say once, few or many, or leave the size out.

NA,NA,TRBV28,TRBJ1-1,CASSSSDRNTEAFF,TGTGCCAGCAGTTCCTCCGACAGAAACACTGAAGCTTTCTTT
NA,NA,TRBV21-1,TRBJ1-5,CASSKGTSGTGDNQPQHF,TGTGCCAGCAGCAAAGGAACATCCGGGACAGGGGACAATCAGCCCCAGCATTTT
NA,NA,TRBV6-5,TRBJ1-1,CASSYLARVGIF,TGTGCCAGCAGTTACCTCGCCAGGGTAGGGATCTTT
NA,TRBD1,TRBV7-2,TRBJ2-5,CASSIGALGQGYQETQYF,TGTGCCAGCAGCATTGGGGCCTTGGGACAGGGGTACCAAGAGACCCAGTACTTC
NA,TRBD2,TRBV6-5,TRBJ2-5,CASKSSGVETQYF,TGTGCCAGCAAATCTAGCGGGGTAGAGACCCAGTACTTC
NA,TRBD2,TRBV6-2/TRBV6-3,TRBJ2-5,CASSYGTSIETQYF,TGTGCCAGCAGTTACGGGACTAGCATTGAGACCCAGTACTTC
NA,TRBD1,TRBV5-1,TRBJ1-2,CASSSRDRELGTF,TGCGCCAGCAGCTCCCGGGACAGGGAACTTGGCACCTTC
NA,NA,TRBV2,TRBJ2-5,CASSPEQETQYF,TGTGCCAGCAGTCCAGAACAAGAGACCCAGTACTTC
NA,NA,TRBV7-8,TRBJ2-5,CASRVRTRAETQYF,TGTGCCAGCAGGGTGCGGACGAGGGCGGAGACCCAGTACTTC
NA,NA,TRBV18,TRBJ2-5,CASSPGGRVQETQYF,TGTGCCAGCTCACCCGGTGGCAGGGTACAAGAGACCCAGTACTTC
NA,TRBD1,TRBV7-8,TRBJ1-2,CASSRGTGEYGYTF,TGTGCCAGCAGCCGAGGGACAGGGGAATATGGCTACACCTTC
NA,TRBD1,TRBV30,TRBJ1-4,CAWSSGQGVEKLFF,TGTGCCTGGAGCTCGGGACAGGGGGTTGAAAAACTGTTTTTT
NA,TRBD1,TRBV6-6,TRBJ2-7,CASSISGTGGEQYF,TGTGCCAGCAGTATATCCGGGACAGGGGGCGAGCAGTACTTC
NA,TRBD2,TRBV2,TRBJ2-1,CASSPGLAMSKQFF,TGTGCCAGCAGTCCGGGACTAGCGATGTCGAAGCAGTTCTTC
NA,NA,TRBV10-2,TRBJ2-7,CASSPGDPGEQYF,TGCGCCAGCAGTCCAGGGGACCCGGGCGAGCAGTATTTC
NA,NA,TRBV11-2,TRBJ2-7,CASSPVSYEQYF,TGTGCCAGCAGCCCCGTTTCCTACGAGCAGTACTTC
NA,NA,TRBV11-2,TRBJ2-1,CASSLAGTYNEQFF,TGTGCCAGCAGCCTAGCCGGTACCTACAATGAGCAGTTCTTC
NA,NA,TRBV5-6,TRBJ2-7,CASSLGGYNSYEQYF,TGTGCCAGCAGCTTGGGGGGCTACAACTCCTACGAGCAGTACTTC
medium-sized,TRBD1,TRBV6-4,TRBJ2-3,CASSDTAGTGVTDTQYF,TGTGCCAGCAGTGACACCGCCGGGACAGGGGTTACAGATACGCAGTATTTT
NA,NA,TRBV30,TRBJ2-5,CAWSGGLQETQYF,TGTGCCTGGAGTGGGGGCCTGCAAGAGACCCAGTACTTC
NA,NA,TRBV15,TRBJ2-7,CATARGGAYEQYF,TGTGCCACCGCGAGAGGGGGAGCCTACGAGCAGTACTTC
few,TRBD1,TRBV5-1,TRBJ2-6,CASSGRDREISGANVLTF,TGCGCCAGCAGCGGCCGGGACAGGGAAATCTCTGGGGCCAACGTCCTGACTTTC
NA,NA,TRBV6-2/TRBV6-3,TRBJ2-2,CASSYSTSGYTGELFF,TGTGCCAGCAGTTACTCGACCAGCGGGTACACCGGGGAGCTGTTTTTT
NA,TRBD1,TRBV28,TRBJ1-2,CASNGGDRGYGYTF,TGTGCCAGCAATGGGGGGGACAGGGGCTATGGCTACACCTTC
once,NA,TRBV20-1,TRBJ1-2,CSASIGGEYGYTF,TGCAGTGCTAGTATAGGAGGAGAATATGGCTACACCTTC
NA,TRBD1,TRBV19,TRBJ1-3,CASSPEPWTGPSSGNTIYF,TGTGCCAGTAGCCCTGAGCCCTGGACAGGGCCCAGCTCTGGAAACACCATATATTTT
NA,NA,TRBV5-1,TRBJ2-6,CASSLDSSGANVLTF,TGCGCCAGCAGCTTGGACAGCTCTGGGGCCAACGTCCTGACTTTC
few,NA,TRBV28,TRBJ1-3,CASSLPGRGNTIYF,TGTGCCAGCAGCCTTCCAGGGAGGGGAAACACCATATATTTT
NA,NA,TRBV7-9,TRBJ1-1,CASSLIGEIGEAFF,TGTGCCAGCAGCTTAATCGGGGAAATTGGTGAAGCTTTCTTT
NA,TRBD2,TRBV11-2,TRBJ2-7,CASSFGLAGSYEQYF,TGTGCCAGCAGCTTTGGACTAGCGGGGTCCTACGAGCAGTACTTC
NA,NA,TRBV5-6,TRBJ1-5,CASSFTGSSNQPQHF,TGTGCCAGCAGCTTCACAGGGAGTAGCAATCAGCCCCAGCATTTT
NA,TRBD2,TRBV28,TRBJ2-3,CASSSAGGPGDTQYF,TGTGCCAGCAGCTCAGCGGGAGGGCCCGGAGATACGCAGTATTTT
NA,NA,TRBV25-1,TRBJ2-7,CASSGGVGDEQYF,TGTGCCAGCAGTGGGGGGGTAGGCGACGAGCAGTACTTC
NA,TRBD1,TRBV16,TRBJ2-2,CASSREGGARHRGAVF,TGTGCCAGCAGCCGCGAAGGGGGCGCAAGACACCGGGGAGCTGTTTTT
once,NA,TRBV19,TRBJ2-7,CASSIDRDNPYEQYF,TGTGCCAGTAGTATAGATCGGGACAACCCCTACGAGCAGTACTTC